The rows below give T cell receptor beta chains drawn from one sample of a study of blood T cell repertoires in COVID-19. TCRdb's table, derived via immunoSEQ multiplex PCR, lists solely in-frame clones and lacks some. The sample has fewer than 200,000 clones, approximately 87% seen once. Sequencing input: peripheral blood. The receptor source for this set is a woman in her 70s with COVID-19, enrolled during active disease. The CDR3 runs from the conserved cysteine through the conserved F or W. The order of the fields is D gene, clone size, J gene, V gene, CDR3 protein, CDR3 DNA. A D gene is named only where the DNA matches it firmly. Clone size is shown for a subset of rows, as once, few, many or a class of expanded clone.

d_call: TRBD1
clone_size: -
j_call: TRBJ1-2
v_call: TRBV19
cdr3_aa: CASTPGTGAYGYTF
cdr3_nt: TGTGCCAGTACTCCCGGGACAGGTGCCTATGGCTACACCTTC

d_call: -
clone_size: -
j_call: TRBJ1-6
v_call: TRBV7-9
cdr3_aa: CASSSGQPASPLHF
cdr3_nt: TGTGCCAGCAGTTCCGGACAGCCGGCCTCACCCCTCCACTTT

d_call: -
clone_size: -
j_call: TRBJ2-1
v_call: TRBV5-4
cdr3_aa: CASSLGGGSYEQFF
cdr3_nt: TGTGCCAGCAGCCTAGGTGGGGGGAGCTATGAGCAGTTCTTC

d_call: TRBD2
clone_size: once
j_call: TRBJ2-5
v_call: TRBV7-9
cdr3_aa: CASHPSGSYLRGETQYF
cdr3_nt: TGTGCCAGCCACCCTAGCGGGAGTTATTTGAGGGGAGAGACCCAGTACTTC

d_call: TRBD1
clone_size: -
j_call: TRBJ1-1
v_call: TRBV7-3
cdr3_aa: CASSEDRVNTEAFF
cdr3_nt: TGTGCCAGCAGCGAAGACAGGGTGAACACTGAAGCTTTCTTT

d_call: -
clone_size: -
j_call: TRBJ1-1
v_call: TRBV11-3
cdr3_aa: CASSRQNTNTEAFF
cdr3_nt: TGTGCCAGCAGCCGACAAAACACAAACACTGAAGCTTTCTTT

d_call: -
clone_size: once
j_call: TRBJ1-1
v_call: TRBV30
cdr3_aa: CAWSVQGNTEAFF
cdr3_nt: TGTGCCTGGAGTGTCCAGGGAAACACTGAAGCTTTCTTT

d_call: -
clone_size: -
j_call: TRBJ2-1
v_call: TRBV6-5
cdr3_aa: CASSYWSQGGHEQFF
cdr3_nt: TGTGCCAGCAGTTACTGGAGTCAGGGAGGCCATGAGCAGTTCTTC

d_call: TRBD2
clone_size: -
j_call: TRBJ2-5
v_call: TRBV5-1
cdr3_aa: CASSYTSWLADQETQYF
cdr3_nt: TGCGCCAGCAGCTACACATCTTGGCTAGCGGACCAAGAGACCCAGTACTTC

d_call: -
clone_size: -
j_call: TRBJ2-1
v_call: TRBV29-1
cdr3_aa: CSAAPQAGYNEQFF
cdr3_nt: TGCAGCGCCGCCCCGCAGGCGGGCTACAATGAGCAGTTCTTC

d_call: TRBD2
clone_size: once
j_call: TRBJ2-2
v_call: TRBV5-6
cdr3_aa: CASSRLAGDTGELFF
cdr3_nt: TGTGCCAGCAGCCGACTAGCGGGGGACACCGGGGAGCTGTTTTTT

d_call: TRBD1
clone_size: -
j_call: TRBJ2-1
v_call: TRBV2
cdr3_aa: CASTTGGLYNEQFF
cdr3_nt: TGTGCCAGTACTACAGGGGGACTTTACAATGAGCAGTTCTTC

d_call: -
clone_size: -
j_call: TRBJ2-5
v_call: TRBV14
cdr3_aa: CASSLVRDQETQYF
cdr3_nt: TGTGCCAGCAGCCTGGTGCGGGACCAAGAGACCCAGTACTTC

d_call: -
clone_size: -
j_call: TRBJ1-3
v_call: TRBV30
cdr3_aa: CAWSVTGTSGNTIYF
cdr3_nt: TGTGCCTGGAGTGTTACAGGGACCTCTGGAAACACCATATATTTT

d_call: TRBD1
clone_size: -
j_call: TRBJ1-4
v_call: TRBV19
cdr3_aa: CASSMRQGAFDTTNEKLFF
cdr3_nt: TGTGCCAGTAGTATGAGGCAGGGGGCGTTTGATACAACTAATGAAAAACTGTTTTTT

d_call: TRBD1
clone_size: -
j_call: TRBJ1-2
v_call: TRBV7-2
cdr3_aa: CASSFGQGNYGYTF
cdr3_nt: TGTGCCAGCAGCTTCGGACAGGGGAACTATGGCTACACCTTC

d_call: -
clone_size: -
j_call: TRBJ2-5
v_call: TRBV2
cdr3_aa: CASRGPATQYF
cdr3_nt: TGTGCCAGCAGGGGCCCCGCGACCCAGTACTTC

d_call: TRBD2
clone_size: -
j_call: TRBJ2-7
v_call: TRBV14
cdr3_aa: CASSQAGTSGPGQYF
cdr3_nt: TGTGCCAGCAGCCAAGCCGGGACTAGCGGACCCGGGCAGTACTTC

d_call: TRBD1
clone_size: -
j_call: TRBJ2-7
v_call: TRBV6-5
cdr3_aa: CASSPPGTGYYEQYF
cdr3_nt: TGTGCCAGCAGTCCACCCGGGACAGGGTACTACGAGCAGTACTTC

d_call: -
clone_size: -
j_call: TRBJ1-5
v_call: TRBV19
cdr3_aa: CASNPTRDSNQPQHF
cdr3_nt: TGTGCCAGTAATCCGACACGGGATAGCAATCAGCCCCAGCATTTT

d_call: TRBD1
clone_size: -
j_call: TRBJ2-7
v_call: TRBV5-1
cdr3_aa: CASSLTPGQTLEQYF
cdr3_nt: TGCGCCAGCAGCCTAACTCCGGGACAGACTCTCGAGCAGTACTTC

d_call: TRBD2
clone_size: -
j_call: TRBJ2-5
v_call: TRBV6-5
cdr3_aa: CASSYSSGRVTKTQYF
cdr3_nt: TGTGCCAGCAGTTACTCGAGCGGGAGAGTTACAAAGACCCAGTACTTC

d_call: TRBD1
clone_size: -
j_call: TRBJ2-5
v_call: TRBV28
cdr3_aa: CASSSFTGASARETQYF
cdr3_nt: TGTGCCAGCAGCTCCTTTACAGGGGCCTCCGCCCGAGAGACCCAGTACTTC

d_call: TRBD1
clone_size: -
j_call: TRBJ1-1
v_call: TRBV30
cdr3_aa: CAWSTGAVSTEAFF
cdr3_nt: TGTGCCTGGAGTACAGGGGCTGTATCCACTGAAGCTTTCTTT

d_call: TRBD2
clone_size: -
j_call: TRBJ2-1
v_call: TRBV2
cdr3_aa: CASRLAGVEQFF
cdr3_nt: TGTGCCAGCAGGCTAGCGGGAGTTGAGCAGTTCTTC